This T cell receptor beta chain was identified in a study of blood T cell repertoires in COVID-19. CDR1 LGHNA and CDR2 YNFKEQ come from the germline V gene. The CDR3 runs to 15 residues. Germline trimming cut 0 bases from V and 2 bases from J; bases unmatched to any gene: 2. Profiled with immunoSEQ multiplex PCR; TCRdb holds only in-frame clones, not every one. The table records some 150,000 clones, over 80% of them present only once. Residents of 24 US areas, aged roughly 18 to 90 years, made up the participants. V and J are TRBV4-2 and TRBJ1-2, with 8 positions matching TRBD1. Material: PBMCs or T cells enriched from blood (not recorded which). The origin of this receptor is a woman in her fifties or sixties who had been exposed to COVID-19. The CDR3: CASSQDDRGNYGYTF. Written as DNA, the CDR3 is TGTGCCAGCAGCCAAGATGACAGGGGAAACTATGGCTACACCTTC.